This TCR beta chain was obtained from a study of T cell responses to AZD1222 COVID-19 vaccine. Turning to this clone: Its cognate antigen is unknown.

Trimming removed 5 bases from V and 8 bases from J, with 27 bases in between. Germline values: CDR1 MNHEY, CDR2 SMNVEV (reference sequence). This CDR3 spans 18 amino acids. Assay used: immunoSEQ multiplex PCR; TCRdb lists only in-frame clones, some missing. The profile covers over 150,000 clones, with roughly 90% appearing a single time and approximately 2.5% taken by the ten largest. Findings and caveats of the study: Nearly half of unique spike-specific TCRs reportedly avoided B.1.351 and B.1.1.7 mutated regions.

The chain is built from TRBV27 and TRBJ1-4, with D tentatively TRBD1 (6 bases). This TCR derives from an adult in good health. Sequenced here: peripheral blood, sampled on day 0 of AZD1222 vaccination. CDR3 nucleotide sequence: TGTGCCAGCAGTCCGTACCTACCTAGACAGGCCGTGGGCGAAAAACTGTTTTTT. It yields the protein CASSPYLPRQAVGEKLFF. The entire variable domain, with the rest obtained from reference TRBV27 and TRBJ1-4, is as follows: EAQVTQNPRYLITVTGKKLTVTCSQNMNHEYMSWYRQDPGLGLRQIYYSMNVEVTDKGDVPEGYKVSRKEKRNFPLILESPSPNQTSLYFCASSPYLPRQAVGEKLFFGSGTQLSVL.